The 14 T cell receptor beta chains below all came from one sample that was sequenced in a study of T-cell memory formation after mild COVID-19. Using its own MiXCR run on the 5' RACE reads, TCRdb lists one record per CDR3 protein. The top ten hold about 20% of the sample, which has roughly 300,000 distinct CDR3 sequences, roughly 13% seen once. Sequencing input: PBMCs or a T cell subset sorted from them (not recorded which). The receptors stem from a young man who had mild COVID-19 (a few samples of this study predate the infection). Cell type and time point are not known.

This clonotype occurred once. J is TRBJ2-1 and V is TRBV28; D is unclear. This CDR3 region has 14 residues. Per germline, CDR1 MDHEN and CDR2 SYDVKM. With 2 bases removed from V and 7 bases from J, the gap between germline ends came to 12 bases. Here the CDR3 DNA reads TGTGCCAGCAGTTTAAGAGAGGTCTTGAATGAGCAGTTCTTC. This translates into CASSLREVLNEQFF.

Ten or more counts support this clonotype. V gene TRBV7-2 combines with J gene TRBJ2-1; D uncertain. The CDR3 is 11 amino acids. In germline, CDR1 is SGHTA, CDR2 FQGNSA. The V end lost 5 bases, the J end lost 4 bases, and 3 bases lay between the germline ends. The CDR3 DNA reads as TGTGCCAGCAGCCCATACAATGAGCAGTTCTTC. Its translation: CASSPYNEQFF.

The CDR3 DNA reads as TGTGCCAGCAGCCATAACAAGGAAGAGACCCAGTACTTC. Translated, it gives CASSHNKEETQYF. The chain recombines TRBV27 with TRBJ2-5; the D is unclear. Germline assignment: CDR1 MNHEY and CDR2 SMNVEV (reference sequence). CDR3 length: 13 residues. The V and J ends lost 6 bases and 3 bases respectively, with 11 bases between them.

V gene TRBV5-1 combines with J gene TRBJ1-3, with D hard to call. The CDR3 loop spans 14 amino acids. Germline V lookup: CDR1 SGHRS, CDR2 YFSETQ. V dropped 3 bases and J dropped 1 base, with 8 bases sitting between them. The CDR3 bases are TGCGCCAGCAGCTCCCGACCGTCTGGAAACACCATATATTTT. It codes for CASSSRPSGNTIYF.

The table lists this clonotype with a few counts. The V gene is TRBV12-3 or TRBV12-4, the J gene TRBJ2-3; 8 bases agree with TRBD2. V lost 7 bases, J lost 8 bases, and 11 bases stayed unmatched. The CDR3 covers 14 residues. The CDR3 is CASTGAGGWGTQYF. In nucleotides, the CDR3 is TGTGCCAGCACAGGCGCGGGGGGATGGGGTACGCAGTATTTT.

This chain connects TRBV30 to TRBJ2-3; D is unclear. Germline V gene lookup returns CDR1 GTSNPN and CDR2 SVGIG (reference sequence). The V gene lost 5 bases and the J gene lost 2 bases, with 5 bases spanning the gap. This CDR3 contains 11 residues. Here the CDR3 reads CAWADTDTQYF. Here the CDR3 DNA reads TGTGCCTGGGCGGACACAGATACGCAGTATTTT.

V usage is TRBV19 and J usage is TRBJ2-6; D unclear. Trimming cost V 11 bases and J 0 bases, with 8 bases left between them. The CDR3 has 13 amino acids. CDR1 and CDR2 (germline): LNHDA, SQIVND (reference sequence). In DNA form, the CDR3 reads TGTGCCGGAAGAGGCTCTGGGGCCAACGTCCTGACTTTC. It translates to CAGRGSGANVLTF.

This clonotype has more than one count but fewer than ten. The chain recombines TRBV3-1 with TRBJ1-1; a weak D match, TRBD1 (5 bases). The germline V and J ends were trimmed by 3 bases and 10 bases, with 12 bases remaining between them. In germline, CDR1 is LGHDT, CDR2 YNNKEL (reference sequence). The CDR3 sequence is 12 residues long. CDR3 protein: CASSHSDRLAFF. CDR3 sequence (DNA): TGTGCCAGCAGCCACTCTGACAGACTAGCTTTCTTT.

This clonotype occurred a few times. The V call is TRBV10-3, the J call TRBJ1-1, with TRBD1 matching 7 bases. This CDR3 has 12 amino acids. With 2 bases clipped from V and 8 bases from J, the junction kept 2 bases outside the gene matches. Germline assignment: CDR1 ENHRY and CDR2 SYGVKD. Here the CDR3 reads CAISETQGEAFF. CDR3 sequence (DNA): TGTGCCATCAGTGAGACACAGGGGGAAGCTTTCTTT.

This clonotype was seen more than once but under ten times. The chain joins TRBV6-5 to TRBJ2-3; D remains unclear. The V and J ends lost 6 bases and 2 bases respectively, with 12 bases between them. Germline CDR1 MNHEY, CDR2 SVGAGI. The CDR3 has 14 residues. The CDR3 spells CASRGNSVTDTQYF. CDR3 nucleotide sequence: TGTGCCAGCAGGGGGAACAGTGTCACAGATACGCAGTATTTT.

This clonotype appeared a few times. This sequence joins TRBV11-3 and TRBJ2-3; 8 nucleotides match TRBD2. Germline trimming cut 5 bases from V and 4 bases from J; bases unmatched to any gene: 5. Germline-derived CDR1 and CDR2 are SGHNT and YENEEA. This CDR3 spans 14 amino acids. The CDR3 nucleotides read TGTGCCAGCAGCCGGGGGGGCCAGGCAGATACGCAGTATTTT. Translation: CASSRGGQADTQYF.

This clonotype showed up many times. The chain employs TRBV24-1 and TRBJ2-1, with 7 bases that match TRBD1. Germline V gene data show CDR1 as KGHDR and CDR2 as SFDVKD. The CDR3 spans 16 residues. The junction had 5 bases not matched to a gene; V was cut back by 3 bases and J by 1 base. The CDR3 reads CATSDQGQRSYNEQFF. Written as DNA, the CDR3 is TGTGCCACCAGTGATCAGGGACAGCGGTCCTACAATGAGCAGTTCTTC.

This clonotype was seen ten or more times. This chain connects TRBV5-6 to TRBJ2-7; TRBD1 matches at 9 bases. V lost 4 bases, J lost 4 bases, and 9 bases stayed unmatched. This CDR3 spans 15 amino acids. CDR1 is SGHDT and CDR2 is YYEEEE in the germline V gene. The CDR3 spells CASSPPGQGIYEQYF. Written as DNA, the CDR3 is TGTGCCAGCAGCCCTCCGGGACAGGGAATATACGAGCAGTACTTC.

This clonotype was seen more than once but under ten times. The chain employs TRBV4-3 and TRBJ2-5, with a tentative D call TRBD2 (5 bases). Between the trimmed V and J ends, which lost 0 bases and 5 bases, there was a span of 13 bases. This CDR3 comprises 15 residues. Germline values: CDR1 LGHNA, CDR2 YSLEER. The CDR3 DNA follows: TGCGCCAGCAGCCAAGATTCTAGCATCTGGGAGACCCAGTACTTC. Translated, it gives CASSQDSSIWETQYF.